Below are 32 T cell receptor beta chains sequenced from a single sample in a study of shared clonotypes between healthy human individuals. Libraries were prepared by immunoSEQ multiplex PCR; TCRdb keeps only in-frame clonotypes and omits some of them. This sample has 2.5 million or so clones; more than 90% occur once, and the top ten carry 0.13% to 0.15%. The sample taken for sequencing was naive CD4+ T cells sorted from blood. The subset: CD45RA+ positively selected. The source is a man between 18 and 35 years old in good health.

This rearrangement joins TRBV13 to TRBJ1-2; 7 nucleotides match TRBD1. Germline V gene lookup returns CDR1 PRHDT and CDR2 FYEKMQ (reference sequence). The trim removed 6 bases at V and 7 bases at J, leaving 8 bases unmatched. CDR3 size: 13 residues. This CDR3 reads CASSQTGVGGYTF. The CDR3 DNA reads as TGTGCCAGCAGTCAAACAGGGGTAGGTGGCTACACCTTC.

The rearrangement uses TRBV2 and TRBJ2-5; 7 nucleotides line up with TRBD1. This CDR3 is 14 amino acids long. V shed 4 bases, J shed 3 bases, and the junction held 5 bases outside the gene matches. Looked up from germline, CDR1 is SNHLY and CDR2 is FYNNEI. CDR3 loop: CASSADRWEETQYF. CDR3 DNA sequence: TGTGCCAGCAGTGCGGACAGGTGGGAAGAGACCCAGTACTTC.

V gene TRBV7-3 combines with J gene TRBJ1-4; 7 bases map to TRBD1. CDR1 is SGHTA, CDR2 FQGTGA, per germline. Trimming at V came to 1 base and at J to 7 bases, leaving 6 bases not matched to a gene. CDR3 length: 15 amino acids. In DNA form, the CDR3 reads TGTGCCAGCAGCTTAATCGCGACAGGGAGTGAAAAACTGTTTTTT. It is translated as CASSLIATGSEKLFF. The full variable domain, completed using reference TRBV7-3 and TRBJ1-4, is GAGVSQTPSNKVTEKGKYVELRCDPISGHTALYWYRQSLGQGPEFLIYFQGTGAADDSGLPNDRFFAVRPEGSVSTLKIQRTERGDSAVYLCASSLIATGSEKLFFGSGTQLSVL.

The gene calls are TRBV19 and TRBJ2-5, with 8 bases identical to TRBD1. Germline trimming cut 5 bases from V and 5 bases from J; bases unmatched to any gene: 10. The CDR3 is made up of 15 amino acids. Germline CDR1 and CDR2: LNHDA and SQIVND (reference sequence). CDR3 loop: CASSLRTGTGETQYF. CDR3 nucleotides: TGTGCCAGTAGTCTACGGACAGGGACGGGCGAGACCCAGTACTTC. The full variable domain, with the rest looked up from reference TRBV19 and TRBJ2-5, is DGGITQSPKYLFRKEGQNVTLSCEQNLNHDAMYWYRQDPGQGLRLIYYSQIVNDFQKGDIAEGYSVSREKKESFPLTVTSAQKNPTAFYLCASSLRTGTGETQYFGPGTRLLVL.

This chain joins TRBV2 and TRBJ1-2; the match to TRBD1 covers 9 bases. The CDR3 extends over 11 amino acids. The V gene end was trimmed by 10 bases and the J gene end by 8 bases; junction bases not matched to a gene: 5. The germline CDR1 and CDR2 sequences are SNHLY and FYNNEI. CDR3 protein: CAITGGWGYTF. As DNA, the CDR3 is TGTGCCATTACAGGGGGCTGGGGCTACACCTTC.

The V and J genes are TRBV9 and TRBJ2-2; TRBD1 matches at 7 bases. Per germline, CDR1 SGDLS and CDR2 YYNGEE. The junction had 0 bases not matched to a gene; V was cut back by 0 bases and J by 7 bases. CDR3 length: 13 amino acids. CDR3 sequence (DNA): TGTGCCAGCAGCGTAGGGACAGGCGGGGAGCTGTTTTTT. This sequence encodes CASSVGTGGELFF.

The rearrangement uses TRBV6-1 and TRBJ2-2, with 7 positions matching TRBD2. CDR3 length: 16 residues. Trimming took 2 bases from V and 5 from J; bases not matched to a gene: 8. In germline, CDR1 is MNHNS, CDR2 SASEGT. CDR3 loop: CASSEMPTRGTGELFF. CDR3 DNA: TGTGCCAGCAGTGAAATGCCCACGCGGGGGACCGGGGAGCTGTTTTTT.

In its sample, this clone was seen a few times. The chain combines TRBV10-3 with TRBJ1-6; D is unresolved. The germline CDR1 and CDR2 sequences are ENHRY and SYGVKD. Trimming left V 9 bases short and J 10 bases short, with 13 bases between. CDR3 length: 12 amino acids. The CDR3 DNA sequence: TGTGCCATGTCCAGTAGTGGCTCACCCCTCCACTTT. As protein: CAMSSSGSPLHF.

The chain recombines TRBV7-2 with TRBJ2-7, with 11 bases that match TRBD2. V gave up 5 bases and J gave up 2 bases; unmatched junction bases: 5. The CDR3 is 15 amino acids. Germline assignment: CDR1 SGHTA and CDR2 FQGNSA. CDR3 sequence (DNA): TGTGCCAGCAGCACTCTTAGCGGGGGGGCCTACGAGCAGTACTTC. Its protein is CASSTLSGGAYEQYF.

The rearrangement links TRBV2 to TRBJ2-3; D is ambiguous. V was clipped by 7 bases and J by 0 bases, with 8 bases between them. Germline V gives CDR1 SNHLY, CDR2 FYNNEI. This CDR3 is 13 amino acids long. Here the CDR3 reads CASKQTSTDTQYF. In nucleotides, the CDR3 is TGTGCCAGCAAACAGACTAGCACAGATACGCAGTATTTT. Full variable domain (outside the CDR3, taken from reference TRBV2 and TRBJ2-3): EPEVTQTPSHQVTQMGQEVILRCVPISNHLYFYWYRQILGQKVEFLVSFYNNEISEKSEIFDDQFSVERPDGSNFTLKIRSTKLEDSAMYFCASKQTSTDTQYFGPGTRLTVL.

The CDR3 is CASSPGTNYEQYF. In nucleotides, the CDR3 is TGTGCCAGCAGCCCCGGGACGAACTACGAGCAGTACTTC. V is TRBV6-6 and J is TRBJ2-7, with D possibly being TRBD1 or TRBD2 (5 bases each). V was cut by 6 bases and J by 3 bases, with 12 bases left in between. The CDR3 covers 13 residues. Germline assignment: CDR1 MNHNY and CDR2 SVGAGI (reference sequence).

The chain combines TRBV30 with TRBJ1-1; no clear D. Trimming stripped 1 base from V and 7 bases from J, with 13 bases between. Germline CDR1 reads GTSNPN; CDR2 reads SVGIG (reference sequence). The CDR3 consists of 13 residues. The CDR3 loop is CAWSGGVLDEAFF. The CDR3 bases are TGTGCCTGGAGTGGCGGGGTATTGGATGAAGCTTTCTTT.

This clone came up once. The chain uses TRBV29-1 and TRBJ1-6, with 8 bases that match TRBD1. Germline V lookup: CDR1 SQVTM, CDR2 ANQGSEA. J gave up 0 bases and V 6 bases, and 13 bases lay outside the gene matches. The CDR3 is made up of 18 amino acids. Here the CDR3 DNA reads TGCAGCGTGTCCCTTCCCGGGACAGGTTCCTCCTATAATTCACCCCTCCACTTT. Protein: CSVSLPGTGSSYNSPLHF.

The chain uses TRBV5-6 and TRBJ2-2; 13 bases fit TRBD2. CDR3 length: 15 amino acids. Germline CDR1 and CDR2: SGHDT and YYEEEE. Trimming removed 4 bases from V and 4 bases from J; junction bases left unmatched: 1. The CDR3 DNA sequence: TGTGCCAGCAGCCGACTAGCGGGGGGCACCGGGGAGCTGTTTTTT. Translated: CASSRLAGGTGELFF.

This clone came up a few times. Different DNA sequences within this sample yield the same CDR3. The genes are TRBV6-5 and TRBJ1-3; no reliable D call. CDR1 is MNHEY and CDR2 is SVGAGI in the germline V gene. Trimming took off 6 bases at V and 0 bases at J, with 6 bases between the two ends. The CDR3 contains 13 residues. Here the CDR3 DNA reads TGTGCCAGCAGGGAGAGCTCTGGAAACACCATATATTTT. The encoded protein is CASRESSGNTIYF.

CDR3 bases: TGTGCCAGCAGCGAGCCAGGGGGAAACTATGGCTACACCTTC. Its translation: CASSEPGGNYGYTF. The gene calls are TRBV5-4 and TRBJ1-2, with TRBD1 matching over 7 bases. The CDR3 runs to 14 residues. Unmatched junction bases numbered 5, after V lost 4 bases and J lost 2 bases. The germline CDR1 and CDR2 sequences are SGHNT and YYREEE (reference sequence).

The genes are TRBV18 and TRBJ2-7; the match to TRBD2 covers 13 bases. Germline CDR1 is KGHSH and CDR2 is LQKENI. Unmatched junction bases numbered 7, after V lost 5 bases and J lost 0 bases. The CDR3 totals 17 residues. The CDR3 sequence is CASSIGTSGASSYEQYF. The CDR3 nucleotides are TGTGCCAGCTCAATCGGGACTAGCGGGGCTAGCTCCTACGAGCAGTACTTC. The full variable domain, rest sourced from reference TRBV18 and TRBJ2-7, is NAGVMQNPRHLVRRRGQEARLRCSPMKGHSHVYWYRQLPEEGLKFMVYLQKENIIDESGMPKERFSAEFPKEGPSILRIQQVVRGDSAAYFCASSIGTSGASSYEQYFGPGTRLTVT.

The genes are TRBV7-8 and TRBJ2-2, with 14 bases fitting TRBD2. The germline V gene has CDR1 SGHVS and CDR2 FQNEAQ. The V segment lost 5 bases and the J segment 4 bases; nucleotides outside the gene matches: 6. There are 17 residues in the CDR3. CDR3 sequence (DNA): TGTGCCAGCAGCGCGACTAGCGGGGGGGCCGGCACCGGGGAGCTGTTTTTT. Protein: CASSATSGGAGTGELFF.

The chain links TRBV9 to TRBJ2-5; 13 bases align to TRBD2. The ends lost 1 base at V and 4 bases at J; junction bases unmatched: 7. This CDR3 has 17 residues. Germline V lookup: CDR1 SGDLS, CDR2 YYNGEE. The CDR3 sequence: CASSVSGTSGKAETQYF. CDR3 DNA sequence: TGTGCCAGCAGCGTATCAGGGACTAGCGGGAAAGCAGAGACCCAGTACTTC.

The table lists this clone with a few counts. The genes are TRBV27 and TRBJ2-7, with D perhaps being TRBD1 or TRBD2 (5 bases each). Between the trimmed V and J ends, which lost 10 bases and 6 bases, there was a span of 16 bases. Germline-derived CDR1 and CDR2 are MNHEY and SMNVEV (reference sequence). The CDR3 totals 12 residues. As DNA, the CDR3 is TGTGCCACCAGGGCTTTGAGCGGCGAGCAGTACTTC. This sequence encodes CATRALSGEQYF.

The CDR3 reads CASSFAGGVQETQYF. The CDR3, as DNA: TGTGCCAGCAGTTTTGCAGGGGGCGTCCAAGAGACCCAGTACTTC. The J gene is TRBJ2-5, the V gene TRBV27; 8 bases match TRBD1. Germline V gene lookup returns CDR1 MNHEY and CDR2 SMNVEV (reference sequence). The CDR3 totals 15 residues. The J segment lost 1 base and the V segment lost 3 bases, leaving 4 bases of the junction unmatched.

Here the CDR3 reads CASSQEVSLRQYF. Here the CDR3 DNA reads TGTGCCAGCAGCCAAGAGGTTTCTCTTCGGCAGTACTTC. The V and J genes are TRBV4-2 and TRBJ2-7, with no clear D. CDR3 length equals 13 residues. V lost 0 bases and J 9 bases, leaving 12 bases between the germline ends. Germline values: CDR1 LGHNA, CDR2 YNFKEQ.

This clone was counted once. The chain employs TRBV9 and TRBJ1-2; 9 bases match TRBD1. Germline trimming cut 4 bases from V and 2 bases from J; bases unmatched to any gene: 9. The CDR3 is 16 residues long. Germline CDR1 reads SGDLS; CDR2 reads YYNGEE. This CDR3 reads CASSPRSGQGNYGYTF. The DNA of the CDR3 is TGTGCCAGCAGCCCCCGCTCGGGACAGGGAAACTATGGCTACACCTTC.

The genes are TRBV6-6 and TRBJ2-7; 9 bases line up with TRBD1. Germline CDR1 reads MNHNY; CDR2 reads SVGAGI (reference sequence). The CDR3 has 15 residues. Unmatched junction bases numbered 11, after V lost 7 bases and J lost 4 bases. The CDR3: CASTPRRDRAYEQYF. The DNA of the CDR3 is TGTGCCAGCACCCCCCGGCGGGACAGGGCTTACGAGCAGTACTTC.

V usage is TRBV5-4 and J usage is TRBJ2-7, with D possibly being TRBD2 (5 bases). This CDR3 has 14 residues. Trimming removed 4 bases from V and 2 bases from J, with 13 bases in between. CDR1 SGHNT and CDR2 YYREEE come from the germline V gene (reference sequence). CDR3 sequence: CASSRKDGTYEQYF. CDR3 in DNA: TGTGCCAGCAGCCGAAAGGACGGGACCTACGAGCAGTACTTC.

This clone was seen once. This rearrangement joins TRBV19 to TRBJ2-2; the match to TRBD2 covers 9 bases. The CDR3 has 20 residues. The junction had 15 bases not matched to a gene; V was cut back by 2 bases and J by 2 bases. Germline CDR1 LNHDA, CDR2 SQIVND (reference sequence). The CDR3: CASSIKAGRRLAANTGELFF. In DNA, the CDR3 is TGTGCCAGTAGTATAAAGGCCGGGCGTCGACTAGCGGCTAACACCGGGGAGCTGTTTTTT.

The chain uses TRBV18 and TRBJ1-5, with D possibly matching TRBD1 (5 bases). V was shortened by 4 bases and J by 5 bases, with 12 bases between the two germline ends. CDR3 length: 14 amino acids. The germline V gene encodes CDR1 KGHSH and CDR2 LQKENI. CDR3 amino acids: CASSRARGDQPQHF. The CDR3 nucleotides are TGTGCCAGCTCACGGGCGCGGGGGGATCAGCCCCAGCATTTT. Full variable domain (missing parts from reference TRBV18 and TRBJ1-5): NAGVMQNPRHLVRRRGQEARLRCSPMKGHSHVYWYRQLPEEGLKFMVYLQKENIIDESGMPKERFSAEFPKEGPSILRIQQVVRGDSAAYFCASSRARGDQPQHFGDGTRLSIL.

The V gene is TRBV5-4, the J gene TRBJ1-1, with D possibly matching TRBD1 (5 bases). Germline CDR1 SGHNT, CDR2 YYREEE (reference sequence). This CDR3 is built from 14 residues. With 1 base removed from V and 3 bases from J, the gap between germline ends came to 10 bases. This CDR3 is CASSLSGRYTEAFF. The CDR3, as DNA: TGTGCCAGCAGCTTGTCGGGGCGCTACACTGAAGCTTTCTTT.

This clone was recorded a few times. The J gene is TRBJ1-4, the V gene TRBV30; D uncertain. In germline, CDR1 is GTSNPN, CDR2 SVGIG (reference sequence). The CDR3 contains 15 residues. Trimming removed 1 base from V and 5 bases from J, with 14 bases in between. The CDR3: CAWSGSRVVNEKLFF. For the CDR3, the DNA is TGTGCCTGGAGTGGTTCTCGGGTCGTGAATGAAAAACTGTTTTTT.

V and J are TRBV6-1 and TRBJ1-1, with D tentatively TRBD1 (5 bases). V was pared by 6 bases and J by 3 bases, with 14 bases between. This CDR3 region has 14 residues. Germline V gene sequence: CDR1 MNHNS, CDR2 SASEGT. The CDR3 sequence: CASSQDKVYTEAFF. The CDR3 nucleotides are TGTGCCAGCAGCCAGGACAAGGTATACACTGAAGCTTTCTTT.

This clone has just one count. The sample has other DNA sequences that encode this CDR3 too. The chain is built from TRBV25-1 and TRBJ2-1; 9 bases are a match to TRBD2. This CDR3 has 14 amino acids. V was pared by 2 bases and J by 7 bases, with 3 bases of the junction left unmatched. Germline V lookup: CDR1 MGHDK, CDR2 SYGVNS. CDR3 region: CASSEAGGRNEQFF. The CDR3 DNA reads TGTGCCAGCAGTGAAGCGGGGGGGCGGAATGAGCAGTTCTTC.

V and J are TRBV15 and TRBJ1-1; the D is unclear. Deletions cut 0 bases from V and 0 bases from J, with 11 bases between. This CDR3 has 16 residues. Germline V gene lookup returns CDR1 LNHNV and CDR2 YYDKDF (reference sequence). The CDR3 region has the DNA TGTGCCACCAGCAGAGATTTACGGAGCATGAACACTGAAGCTTTCTTT. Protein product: CATSRDLRSMNTEAFF.